This T cell receptor (beta chain) was profiled in a study of blood T cells in healthy people across ages. At least ten counts were recorded for this clonotype. Its antigen remains unidentified. Study findings and constraints: A conclusive naive versus antigen-experienced comparison was prevented by the unsorted PBMCs.

A second PCR, run for roughly 7 to 11 cycles, used a sample-barcoded 5' primer plus a J-beta primer mix. With 12 random nucleotides, a template-switch adaptor tagged each individual cDNA molecule. TCRdb re-analysed the 5' RACE reads in MiXCR, keeping a single row per CDR3 protein. The repertoire holds over 550,000 distinct CDR3 sequences, with about 30% as singletons. Sequenced: blood. This clonotype originated in a woman older than 75 in good health.

The CDR3: CASSVVGSVGDTQYF. The CDR3 nucleotides are TGTGCCAGCAGCGTAGTGGGTAGCGTCGGAGATACGCAGTATTTT. This chain joins TRBV9 and TRBJ2-3, with TRBD2 as a possible D gene (5 bases). Germline-derived CDR1 and CDR2 are SGDLS and YYNGEE. The CDR3 sequence is 15 residues long. The V end lost 0 bases, the J end lost 5 bases, and 13 bases lay between the germline ends.